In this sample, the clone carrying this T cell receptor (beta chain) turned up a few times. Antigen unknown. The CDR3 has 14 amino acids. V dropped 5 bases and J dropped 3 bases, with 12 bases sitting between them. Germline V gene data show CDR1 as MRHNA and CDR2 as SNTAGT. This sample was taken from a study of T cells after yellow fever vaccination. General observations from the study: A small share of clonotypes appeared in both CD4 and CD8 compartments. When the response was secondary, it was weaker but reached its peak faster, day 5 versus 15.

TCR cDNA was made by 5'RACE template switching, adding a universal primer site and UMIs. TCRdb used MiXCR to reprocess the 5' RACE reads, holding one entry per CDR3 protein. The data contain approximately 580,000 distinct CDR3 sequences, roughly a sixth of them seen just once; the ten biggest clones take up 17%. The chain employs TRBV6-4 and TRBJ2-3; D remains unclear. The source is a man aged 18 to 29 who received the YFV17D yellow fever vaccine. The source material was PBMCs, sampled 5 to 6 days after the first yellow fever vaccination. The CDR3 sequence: CASSPGSETDTQYF. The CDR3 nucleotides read TGTGCCAGCAGTCCAGGCTCGGAGACAGATACGCAGTATTTT.